Listed below are T cell receptor beta chains from one sample, sequenced in a study of blood T cell repertoires in COVID-19. Method: immunoSEQ multiplex PCR; TCRdb's copy keeps in-frame clones and lacks some. This table has 35,000 to 45,000 clones, more than 80% appearing once. Sequencing was carried out using peripheral blood. These receptors were collected from a man aged 55-75 years with acute or convalescent COVID-19. Each CDR3 is given with its conserved first and last residue. D genes are given only for firm matches. Clone sizes are given selectively: once, few, many, or a class where the clone is expanded.

J | V | size | D | DNA | CDR3
TRBJ1-3 | TRBV7-9 | NA | TRBD1 | TGTGCCAGCAGGATACAGGGGTCCTCTGGAAACACCATATATTTT | CASRIQGSSGNTIYF
TRBJ1-5 | TRBV12-3/TRBV12-4 | few | NA | TGTGCCAGCAGGAGATCCCATGGGGCGCCCCAGCATTTT | CASRRSHGAPQHF
TRBJ1-2 | TRBV25-1 | NA | NA | TGTGCCAGCAGTGAAAACAGGGAGGGTGGCTACACCTTC | CASSENREGGYTF
TRBJ2-7 | TRBV6-5 | NA | TRBD1 | TGTGCCAGCCAAGACAGGGCCCGAGGCGAGCAGTACTTC | CASQDRARGEQYF
TRBJ2-6 | TRBV5-1 | NA | NA | TGCGCCAGCAGCCCCGCACTGGGGAGGACGAACGTCCTGACTTTC | CASSPALGRTNVLTF
TRBJ2-1 | TRBV7-8 | NA | NA | TGTGCCAGCAGCTCCCGGGACTCCCGCTCCTACAATGAGCAGTTCTTC | CASSSRDSRSYNEQFF
TRBJ1-1 | TRBV18 | NA | NA | TGTGCCAGCTCACCGCCAGAGGTCAGGAACACTGAAGCTTTCTTT | CASSPPEVRNTEAFF
TRBJ1-2 | TRBV28 | NA | NA | TGTGCCAGCAGTTCTGACAGTTCAGCCTTCTATGGCTACACCTTC | CASSSDSSAFYGYTF
TRBJ1-4 | TRBV28 | NA | TRBD1 | TGTGCCAGCAGTTGGGGGCAGGGGGTTCGGAAACTGTTTTTT | CASSWGQGVRKLFF
TRBJ2-1 | TRBV7-3 | NA | TRBD2 | TGTGCCAGCAGCTTGGCAAGCGGGGACAATGAGCAGTTCTTC | CASSLASGDNEQFF